These 8 T cell receptor beta chains came from one sample sequenced in a study of response to subunit inactivated influenza vaccine. MiXCR, run by TCRdb on the RT-PCR reads, gives a single entry per CDR3 protein. The sample carries 710,000 or so distinct CDR3 sequences, approximately 15% recorded once. The material sequenced was PBMCs from blood, taken roughly 12 days after vaccination. The receptors shown here come from a man aged 50-59 years who received an inactivated influenza vaccine.

The chain is built from TRBV7-9 and TRBJ2-2, with TRBD2 matching 12 bases. Trimming at V came to 5 bases and at J to 3 bases, leaving 7 bases not matched to a gene. CDR3 length: 17 residues. The germline gives CDR1 SEHNR, CDR2 FQNEAQ (reference sequence). The chain's CDR3 is CASSPPGLAGYTGELFF. The CDR3 bases are TGTGCCAGCAGCCCACCCGGACTAGCGGGGTACACCGGGGAGCTGTTTTTT.

Notes on this clonotype: Mismatch with germline at one junction end may stem from a read error. This chain links TRBV11-2 with TRBJ1-3, with TRBD1 as a possible D gene (5 bases). CDR1 and CDR2 (germline): SGHAT, FQNNGV. The CDR3 has 15 amino acids. CDR3 DNA sequence: TGTGTCAGCAGCTTTGGGGACCGCTCTGGAAACACCATATATTTT. This translates into CVSSFGDRSGNTIYF.

This clonotype was observed a handful of times. V and J are TRBV28 and TRBJ2-4; D might be TRBD2 (5 bases). The CDR3 is made up of 14 amino acids. V shed 4 bases and J shed 10 bases, with 17 bases lying between them. CDR1 is MDHEN and CDR2 is SYDVKM in the germline V gene. CDR3 protein: CASSWGQAGRIQYF. CDR3 DNA sequence: TGTGCCAGCAGTTGGGGTCAGGCGGGCAGGATTCAGTACTTC. Looking up the rest from reference TRBV28 and TRBJ2-4 gives the full variable domain: DVKVTQSSRYLVKRTGEKVFLECVQDMDHENMFWYRQDPGLGLRLIYFSYDVKMKEKGDIPEGYSVSREKKERFSLILESASTNQTSMYLCASSWGQAGRIQYFGAGTRLSVL.

The chain joins TRBV5-1 to TRBJ2-3, with D unclear. Per the germline V gene, CDR1 is SGHRS and CDR2 is YFSETQ. The CDR3 runs to 15 residues. V was cut by 0 bases and J by 4 bases, with 12 bases left in between. In DNA, the CDR3 is TGCGCCAGCAGCTTGGGTGGTAGCAGGTCAGATACGCAGTATTTT. This encodes CASSLGGSRSDTQYF.

This clonotype was counted between two and nine times. This chain uses TRBV7-2 with TRBJ2-2, with D possibly being TRBD1 (6 bases). Trimming stripped 6 bases from V and 7 bases from J, with 12 bases between. Germline V gene sequence: CDR1 SGHTA, CDR2 FQGNSA. The CDR3 covers 13 residues. The chain's CDR3 is CASRFTGIGELFF. The CDR3 DNA sequence: TGTGCCAGCAGGTTCACAGGGATCGGGGAGCTGTTTTTT.

Ten or more counts support this clonotype. CDR3 nucleotide sequence: TGCGCCAGCAGCCCAGACCAAGAGACCCAGTACTTC. Protein product: CASSPDQETQYF. This chain uses TRBV5-1 with TRBJ2-5; D unclear. Germline CDR1 SGHRS, CDR2 YFSETQ. V was pared by 4 bases and J by 0 bases, with 4 bases between. This CDR3 is built from 12 residues.

The chain employs TRBV5-1 and TRBJ2-1; 9 bases align to TRBD2. CDR1 and CDR2 (germline): SGHRS, YFSETQ. This CDR3 contains 18 residues. The J segment lost 1 base and the V segment lost 0 bases, leaving 8 bases of the junction unmatched. CDR3 region: CASSLAHSGRNSYNEQFF. In DNA, the CDR3 is TGCGCCAGCAGCTTGGCGCACAGCGGGAGGAATTCCTACAATGAGCAGTTCTTC.

This clonotype was observed many times. The gene calls are TRBV4-3 and TRBJ2-1; 7 bases are a match to TRBD1. Germline CDR1 and CDR2: LGHNA and YSLEER. The CDR3 length is 19 residues. V trimming: 0 bases; J trimming: 6 bases; junction bases outside the gene matches: 17. DNA of the CDR3: TGCGCCAGCAGCCAAGAAGAATATATGGGGGACAGAGGGAGCAATGAGCAGTTCTTC. Translated: CASSQEEYMGDRGSNEQFF.